The sequence of this T cell receptor beta chain was determined in a study of shared clonotypes between healthy human individuals. Some clones are missing from TCRdb's copy, which holds only in-frame ones; the method was immunoSEQ multiplex PCR. The data show roughly 2.1 million clones, about 93% seen once. Terminally differentiated effector memory CD45RA+ cells were excluded by CCR7 positive selection of CD45RO-negative cells. V trimming: 3 bases; J trimming: 3 bases; junction bases outside the gene matches: 6. Germline-derived CDR1 and CDR2 are SGDLS and YYNGEE. The CDR3 is made up of 16 amino acids.

The TCR comes from a man younger than 35 in good health. Some clones in this sample may be carry-over from other donors' samples. Sequencing used naive CD8+ T cells from PBMCs. This rearrangement joins TRBV9 to TRBJ2-3, with 11 bases lining up with TRBD1. For the CDR3, the DNA is TGTGCCAGCAGCGCCGGACAGGGGGCAAGGACAGATACGCAGTATTTT. Translating gives CASSAGQGARTDTQYF.